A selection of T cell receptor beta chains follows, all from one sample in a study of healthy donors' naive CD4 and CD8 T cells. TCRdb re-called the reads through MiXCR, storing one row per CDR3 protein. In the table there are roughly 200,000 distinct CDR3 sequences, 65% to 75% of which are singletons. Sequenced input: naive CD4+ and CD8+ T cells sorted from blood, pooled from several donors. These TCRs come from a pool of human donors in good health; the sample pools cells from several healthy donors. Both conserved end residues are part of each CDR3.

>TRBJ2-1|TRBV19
CASSITGGPYNEQFF
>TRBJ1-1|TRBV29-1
CSVAGTAHF
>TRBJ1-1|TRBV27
CASFSQGWEAFF
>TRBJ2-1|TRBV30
CAWSIYWTSGVGNEQFF
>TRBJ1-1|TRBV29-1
CSVDWGTEAFF
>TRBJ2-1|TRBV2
CASSLRDSKYWGQFF
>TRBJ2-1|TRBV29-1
CSVEFSGRAQFF
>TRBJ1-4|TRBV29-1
CSVARGTTNEKLFF
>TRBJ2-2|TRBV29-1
CSVAMTGVGELFF
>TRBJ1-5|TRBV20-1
CSAKVEPRNQPQHF
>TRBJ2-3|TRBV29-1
CSIRLADLTDTQYF
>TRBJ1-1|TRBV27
CASSLRGYGTEAFF
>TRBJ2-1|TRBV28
CASSLGLQSPYNEQFF
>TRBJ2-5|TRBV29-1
CSVGTGHLETQYF
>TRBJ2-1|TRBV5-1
CASSWAPAEGEEQFF
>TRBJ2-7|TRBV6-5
CASRRVSSYEQYF
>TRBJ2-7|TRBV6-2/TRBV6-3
CASSYSGRRGEQYF
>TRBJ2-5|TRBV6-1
CASSKGNGRVETQYF
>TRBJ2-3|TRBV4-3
CASSQDGLVTDTQYF
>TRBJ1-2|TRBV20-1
CSASRQGFGYTF
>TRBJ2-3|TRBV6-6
CASSYGTGKSTDTQYF
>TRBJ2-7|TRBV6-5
CASSYSMGLAAGEQYF
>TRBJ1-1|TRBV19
CASSMYEIMNTEAFF
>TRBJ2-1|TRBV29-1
CSVYRNNEQFF
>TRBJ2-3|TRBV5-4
CASSLDTSGVTDTQYF
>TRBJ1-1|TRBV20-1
CSARPTGSAEAFF
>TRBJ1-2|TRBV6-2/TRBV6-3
CASSSRTGGETNYGYTF
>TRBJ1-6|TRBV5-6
CASSLTLNNSPLHF
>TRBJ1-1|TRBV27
CASSSGGAPEAFF
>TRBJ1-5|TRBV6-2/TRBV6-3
CASTPDLFNNQPQHF
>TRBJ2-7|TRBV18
CASSPGGTYEQYF
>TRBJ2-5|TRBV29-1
CSVEVGQGETQYF
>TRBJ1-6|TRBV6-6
CASSPPGPYNSPLHF
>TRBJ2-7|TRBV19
CASSISGTLNEQYF
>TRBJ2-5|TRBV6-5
CASSYVGSKETQYF
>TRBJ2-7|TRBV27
CASSVAGVYEQYF
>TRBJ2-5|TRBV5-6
CASSPRAGRTQYF
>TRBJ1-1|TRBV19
CASSIEGSRGTEAFF
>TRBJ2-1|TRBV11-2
CASSLDSGNEQFF